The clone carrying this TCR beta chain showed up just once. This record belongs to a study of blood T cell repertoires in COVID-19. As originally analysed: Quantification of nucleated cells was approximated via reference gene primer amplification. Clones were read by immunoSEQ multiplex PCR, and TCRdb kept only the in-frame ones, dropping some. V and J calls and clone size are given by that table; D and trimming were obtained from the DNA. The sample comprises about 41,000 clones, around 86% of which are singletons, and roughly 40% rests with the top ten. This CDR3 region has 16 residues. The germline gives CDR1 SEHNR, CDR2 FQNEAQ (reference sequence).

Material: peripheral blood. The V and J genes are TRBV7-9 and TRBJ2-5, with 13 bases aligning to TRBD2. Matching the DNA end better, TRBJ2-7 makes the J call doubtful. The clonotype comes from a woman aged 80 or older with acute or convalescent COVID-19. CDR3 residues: CASSQSGTSGAYEQYF. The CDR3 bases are TGTGCCAGCAGCCAATCCGGGACTAGCGGGGCCTACGAGCAGTACTTC.